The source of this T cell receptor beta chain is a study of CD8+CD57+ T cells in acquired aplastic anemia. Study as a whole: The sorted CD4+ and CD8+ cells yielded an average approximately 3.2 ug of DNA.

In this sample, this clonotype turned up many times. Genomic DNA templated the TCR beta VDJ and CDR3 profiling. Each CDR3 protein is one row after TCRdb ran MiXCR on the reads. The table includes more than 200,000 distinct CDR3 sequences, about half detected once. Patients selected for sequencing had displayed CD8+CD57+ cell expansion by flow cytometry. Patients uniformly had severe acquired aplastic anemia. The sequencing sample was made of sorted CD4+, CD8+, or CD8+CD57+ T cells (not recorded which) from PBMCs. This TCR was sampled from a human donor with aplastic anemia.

The CDR3 bases are TGTGCCACCAGCAGAGGACAGGGAATACGCTACGAGCAGTACTTC. It specifies CATSRGQGIRYEQYF. The chain is built from TRBV15 and TRBJ2-7; 7 nucleotides agree with TRBD1. The germline V gene encodes CDR1 LNHNV and CDR2 YYDKDF (reference sequence). There are 15 residues in the CDR3. Unmatched junction bases numbered 6, after V lost 1 base and J lost 3 bases.